The next 14 T cell receptor beta chains were all read from a single sample in a study of Ad26.COV2.S vaccination and SARS-CoV-2 variants. This table comes from immunoSEQ multiplex PCR, and its TCRdb copy is limited to in-frame clones, with some not included. In the table there are over 400,000 clones, 92% of which are singletons. Treatment defined: about 20 received Ad26.COV2.S at low or high dose, single or two shots; about 5 received placebo; per-sample allocation not given. The study sampled participants on day 63 after the first vaccine or placebo injection. The material was peripheral blood, obtained in a trial of Ad26.COV2.S vaccine versus placebo. These receptors originate from a person between 18 and 65 years old who received the Ad26.COV2.S COVID-19 vaccine or a placebo.

This clone is a singleton in its sample. This rearrangement joins TRBV28 to TRBJ1-2; D is ambiguous. The V gene's germline CDR1 is MDHEN and CDR2 SYDVKM. V lost 4 bases and J lost 4, with 7 bases in between. The CDR3 spans 12 residues. This CDR3 is CASSSLLYGYTF. In nucleotides, the CDR3 is TGTGCCAGCAGTTCACTTCTCTATGGCTACACCTTC.

A single count supports this clone. The chain is built from TRBV5-5 and TRBJ2-7; 10 bases are a match to TRBD1. The CDR3 is made up of 15 amino acids. Germline V gene sequence: CDR1 SGHKS, CDR2 YYEKEE (reference sequence). Trimming took 1 base from V and 5 from J; bases not matched to a gene: 6. CDR3 coding DNA: TGTGCCAGCAGCTTGATGGGACAGGGGTGGCACGAGCAGTACTTC. It specifies CASSLMGQGWHEQYF.

The CDR3 spells CASSVHQNYGYTF. CDR3 in DNA: TGTGCCAGTAGTGTCCACCAGAACTATGGCTACACCTTC. The V call is TRBV19, the J call TRBJ1-2; D remains ambiguous. V shed 5 bases and J shed 2 bases, with 9 bases lying between them. The length of the CDR3 is 13 residues. The germline V gene has CDR1 LNHDA and CDR2 SQIVND (reference sequence).

The chain carries TRBV30 and TRBJ2-4, with D hard to call. The germline V gene has CDR1 GTSNPN and CDR2 SVGIG (reference sequence). This CDR3 is 18 amino acids long. Deletions cut 1 base from V and 0 bases from J, with 19 bases between. CDR3: CAWSARTLLNLAKNIQYF. In DNA form, the CDR3 reads TGTGCCTGGAGTGCCCGAACCCTCCTAAATCTAGCCAAAAACATTCAGTACTTC. The full variable domain, with the rest looked up from reference TRBV30 and TRBJ2-4, is SQTIHQWPATLVQPVGSPLSLECTVEGTSNPNLYWYRQAAGRGLQLLFYSVGIGQISSEVPQNLSASRPQDRQFILSSKKLLLSDSGFYLCAWSARTLLNLAKNIQYFGAGTRLSVL.

DNA of the CDR3: TGTGCCAGCGGACCCCTAGGGGATCTCTCCTCAGATACGCAGTATTTT. Translation: CASGPLGDLSSDTQYF. The chain couples TRBV28 to TRBJ2-3; maybe TRBD1 (5 bases). Germline values: CDR1 MDHEN, CDR2 SYDVKM. The CDR3 is 16 residues long. The ends were cut back, 8 bases at V and 4 bases at J, with 22 bases in the middle. Combining the CDR3 with reference TRBV28 and TRBJ2-3 gives the whole variable domain DVKVTQSSRYLVKRTGEKVFLECVQDMDHENMFWYRQDPGLGLRLIYFSYDVKMKEKGDIPEGYSVSREKKERFSLILESASTNQTSMYLCASGPLGDLSSDTQYFGPGTRLTVL.

V and J are TRBV5-8 and TRBJ2-5, with D perhaps matching TRBD1 (6 bases). Germline V gene sequence: CDR1 SGHTS, CDR2 YDEGEE. This CDR3 spans 15 amino acids. Between the trimmed V and J ends, which lost 2 bases and 2 bases, there was a span of 13 bases. The CDR3: CASSLRQEPQETQYF. The CDR3 DNA is TGTGCCAGCAGCTTACGACAGGAGCCGCAAGAGACCCAGTACTTC.

This chain joins TRBV4-3 and TRBJ2-2; D is perhaps TRBD2 (7 bases). The ends were cut back, 4 bases at V and 5 bases at J, with 11 bases in the middle. The CDR3 totals 14 residues. Germline CDR1 LGHNA, CDR2 YSLEER. The CDR3 loop is CASSPEGGTGELFF. DNA of the CDR3: TGCGCCAGCAGCCCCGAGGGGGGGACCGGGGAGCTGTTTTTT.

The chain uses TRBV6-6 and TRBJ2-3; D is unresolved. Germline CDR1 reads MNHNY; CDR2 reads SVGAGI (reference sequence). The CDR3 extends over 15 amino acids. Trimming pared 9 bases from V and 0 bases from J, leaving 16 bases between. The CDR3 loop reads CASLSTNPSTDTQYF. The CDR3 DNA reads TGTGCCAGTCTCTCTACTAATCCCAGCACAGATACGCAGTATTTT.

This chain links TRBV4-3 with TRBJ1-2; a possible D gene is TRBD1 (6 bases). Germline loops: CDR1 LGHNA, CDR2 YSLEER. The CDR3 contains 16 residues. The V gene lost 0 bases and the J gene lost 0 bases, with 11 bases spanning the gap. The CDR3 sequence: CASSQDLTGANYGYTF. The CDR3 bases are TGCGCCAGCAGCCAAGATTTGACAGGAGCTAACTATGGCTACACCTTC.

This rearrangement joins TRBV18 to TRBJ2-2; D is ambiguous. The CDR3 length is 20 residues. The germline V gene has CDR1 KGHSH and CDR2 LQKENI. Trimming stripped 0 bases from V and 6 bases from J, with 26 bases between. The CDR3 protein is CASSPPIFFEANRFAGELFF. The CDR3 nucleotides are TGTGCCAGCTCACCACCGATTTTTTTTGAGGCAAACCGTTTCGCCGGGGAGCTGTTTTTT.

The chain is built from TRBV30 and TRBJ1-3, with 7 bases lining up with TRBD1. This CDR3 has 14 amino acids. The J segment lost 7 bases and the V segment lost 1 base, leaving 7 bases of the junction unmatched. Germline loops: CDR1 GTSNPN, CDR2 SVGIG (reference sequence). The CDR3 DNA reads as TGTGCCTGGAGTGGTCCAGGGGGTTCGAACACCATATATTTT. This codes for CAWSGPGGSNTIYF.

The genes are TRBV30 and TRBJ1-1; 8 nucleotides align to TRBD1. The V gene end was trimmed by 8 bases and the J gene end by 3 bases; junction bases not matched to a gene: 8. CDR3 length: 13 amino acids. From germline, CDR1 is GTSNPN and CDR2 SVGIG (reference sequence). This CDR3 is CATETGADTEAFF. The CDR3 bases are TGTGCCACCGAGACAGGGGCGGACACTGAAGCTTTCTTT. The whole variable domain, filled in from reference TRBV30 and TRBJ1-1, reads SQTIHQWPATLVQPVGSPLSLECTVEGTSNPNLYWYRQAAGRGLQLLFYSVGIGQISSEVPQNLSASRPQDRQFILSSKKLLLSDSGFYLCATETGADTEAFFGQGTRLTVV.

The chain employs TRBV6-6 and TRBJ1-5; TRBD1 matches at 8 bases. The V segment lost 11 bases and the J segment 0 bases; nucleotides outside the gene matches: 6. Looked up from germline, CDR1 is MNHNY and CDR2 is SVGAGI (reference sequence). This CDR3 has 14 amino acids. CDR3 bases: TGTGCCGCTCAGGGGGCGAATAGCAATCAGCCCCAGCATTTT. Translating gives CAAQGANSNQPQHF.

The sample holds one count of this clone. The chain links TRBV28 to TRBJ1-1; D is unresolved. Germline V gives CDR1 MDHEN, CDR2 SYDVKM. The CDR3 extends over 12 amino acids. V was shortened by 6 bases and J by 4 bases, with 9 bases between the two germline ends. The CDR3 DNA follows: TGTGCCAGCAGCCCTCTAACCACTGAAGCTTTCTTT. It translates to CASSPLTTEAFF.